Shown below are 22 T cell receptor beta chains from a single sample sequenced in a study of T cells expressing NK-cell markers. No DNA is given; TCRdb re-called the 5' RACE reads and lists each CDR3 protein once. Its listing shows 500,000 or so distinct CDR3 sequences. The sequenced material came from blood T cells: a sorted CD56 or NKG2C T cell subset, CD4+ or CD8+ T cells, or bulk PBMC T cells (not recorded which). The source of these receptors is a man between 18 and 29 years old in good health.

The V and J genes are TRBV4-1 and TRBJ1-1. The CDR3 runs to 14 residues. Germline V gene sequence: CDR1 MGHRA, CDR2 YSYEKL. This CDR3 is CASSQDFGDPEAFF.

This chain links TRBV27 with TRBJ2-2; TCRdb's assignment of TRBD1 cannot be checked, as there is no DNA. Germline assignment: CDR1 MNHEY and CDR2 SMNVEV (reference sequence). This CDR3 contains 12 residues. CDR3 loop: CASSLTGSELFF.

The rearrangement links TRBV6-1 to TRBJ1-5; without DNA, the TCRdb call of TRBD1 cannot be checked. Germline values: CDR1 MNHNS, CDR2 SASEGT. The CDR3 length is 15 residues. CDR3 amino acids: CASSGVRGSNQPQHF.

The chain has TRBV4-2 and TRBJ2-1; absent DNA, TCRdb's TRBD2 call cannot be checked. This CDR3 region has 16 residues. Germline V gene lookup returns CDR1 LGHNA and CDR2 YNFKEQ. The CDR3 sequence: CASSPTPAGGPGEQFF.

The genes are TRBV12-3 or TRBV12-4 and TRBJ1-5. The CDR3 sequence is 13 residues long. The CDR3 loop is CASSLAVGQPQHF.

The V and J genes are TRBV20-1 and TRBJ2-3; as DNA is missing, the TRBD2 call by TCRdb cannot be tested. Germline-derived CDR1 and CDR2 are DFQATT and SNEGSKA (reference sequence). The CDR3 totals 16 residues. CDR3: CSATGLGAGHTDTQYF.

The chain joins TRBV6-1 to TRBJ1-3. This CDR3 is built from 17 residues. From germline, CDR1 is MNHNS and CDR2 SASEGT. The CDR3 region is CASMAASAYSSGNTIYF.

The chain joins TRBV20-1 to TRBJ2-7; there is no DNA to check the TCRdb D call of TRBD1. The CDR3 length is 12 residues. CDR1 DFQATT and CDR2 SNEGSKA come from the germline V gene (reference sequence). This CDR3 reads CSAPRDPYEQYF.

The rearrangement links TRBV6-2 or TRBV6-3 to TRBJ2-1; TCRdb designates TRBD1, a call that cannot be tested without DNA. Germline values: CDR1 MNHEY, CDR2 SVGEGT. CDR3 length equals 17 residues. This chain's CDR3 is CASSPRPHGTSYNEQFF.

The V call is TRBV27, the J call TRBJ2-7; no DNA is available, so the TRBD1 call from TCRdb remains unchecked. CDR1 and CDR2 from the germline V gene are MNHEY and SMNVEV (reference sequence). The CDR3 is made up of 15 amino acids. The chain's CDR3 is CASSYAATGSYEQYF.

The chain uses TRBV9 and TRBJ2-1; TCRdb indicates TRBD1, and absent DNA this call remains unverified. CDR1 SGDLS and CDR2 YYNGEE come from the germline V gene. The CDR3 is 16 residues long. The CDR3 loop is CASSPTMGGRTFGQFF.

J is TRBJ2-7 and V is TRBV20-1. The CDR3 length is 14 residues. The germline CDR1 and CDR2 sequences are DFQATT and SNEGSKA (reference sequence). CDR3 residues: CSAPRTAFSYEQYF.

The V and J genes are TRBV2 and TRBJ2-7; TCRdb calls TRBD1, which cannot be checked without DNA. The CDR3 runs to 14 residues. The germline V gene encodes CDR1 SNHLY and CDR2 FYNNEI. CDR3 region: CATEGGTGEHEQYF. The whole variable domain, filled in from reference TRBV2 and TRBJ2-7, reads EPEVTQTPSHQVTQMGQEVILRCVPISNHLYFYWYRQILGQKVEFLVSFYNNEISEKSEIFDDQFSVERPDGSNFTLKIRSTKLEDSAMYFCATEGGTGEHEQYFGPGTRLTVT.

The genes are TRBV4-1 and TRBJ2-3; TCRdb's D gene call, TRBD2, goes unchecked for lack of DNA. CDR3 length: 17 residues. Germline CDR1 MGHRA, CDR2 YSYEKL. This CDR3 is CASSQERGRVYEDTQYF.

The chain recombines TRBV29-1 with TRBJ1-5. Germline values: CDR1 SQVTM, CDR2 ANQGSEA. This CDR3 spans 13 amino acids. CDR3 region: CSVRDFGNQPQHF. Based on the CDR3 plus reference TRBV29-1 and TRBJ1-5, the full variable domain is SAVISQKPSRDICQRGTSLTIQCQVDSQVTMMFWYRQQPGQSLTLIATANQGSEATYESGFVIDKFPISRPNLTFSTLTVSNMSPEDSSIYLCSVRDFGNQPQHFGDGTRLSIL.

This chain links TRBV4-2 with TRBJ2-2; without DNA, the TCRdb call of TRBD1 cannot be checked. Germline-derived CDR1 and CDR2 are LGHNA and YNFKEQ. This CDR3 region has 17 residues. The CDR3 region is CASSKNLGTVETGELFF.

This chain uses TRBV5-5 with TRBJ2-6; the TCRdb D gene call, TRBD1, has no DNA to confirm it. This CDR3 has 16 amino acids. Germline-derived CDR1 and CDR2 are SGHKS and YYEKEE (reference sequence). The CDR3 loop is CASFRSLGAGANVLTF.

V and J are TRBV7-2 and TRBJ2-3. Per germline, CDR1 SGHTA and CDR2 FQGNSA. The CDR3 is made up of 14 amino acids. CDR3 region: CASTLAGATDTQYF.

The V gene is TRBV14, the J gene TRBJ1-3; there is no DNA to check the TCRdb D call of TRBD1. Germline V lookup: CDR1 SGHDN, CDR2 FVKESK. This CDR3 contains 15 residues. CDR3 region: CASSQDRGGGNTIYF.

The chain links TRBV20-1 to TRBJ2-1; TCRdb calls TRBD2, which cannot be checked without DNA. Germline assignment: CDR1 DFQATT and CDR2 SNEGSKA (reference sequence). The CDR3 is made up of 15 amino acids. The CDR3 here is CSARDGGGSDNEQFF.

The chain links TRBV7-2 to TRBJ2-5; absent DNA, TCRdb's TRBD1 call cannot be checked. Germline CDR1 and CDR2: SGHTA and FQGNSA. This CDR3 has 15 amino acids. This CDR3 reads CASSPRQGVGETQYF.

The chain uses TRBV12-3 or TRBV12-4 and TRBJ1-2. The CDR3 is 13 amino acids. This chain's CDR3 is CASSLAKNYGYTF.